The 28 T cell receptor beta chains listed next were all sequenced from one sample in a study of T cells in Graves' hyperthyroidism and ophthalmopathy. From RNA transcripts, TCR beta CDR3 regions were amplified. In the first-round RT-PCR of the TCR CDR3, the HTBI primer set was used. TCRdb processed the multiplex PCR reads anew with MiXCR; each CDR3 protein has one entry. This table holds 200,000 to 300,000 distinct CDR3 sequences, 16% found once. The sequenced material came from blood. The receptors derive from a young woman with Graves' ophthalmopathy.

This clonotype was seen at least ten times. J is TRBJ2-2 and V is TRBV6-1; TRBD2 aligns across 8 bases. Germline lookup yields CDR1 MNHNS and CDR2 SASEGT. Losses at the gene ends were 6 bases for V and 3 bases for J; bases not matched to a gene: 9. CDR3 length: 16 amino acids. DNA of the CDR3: TGTGCCAGCAGCCTCACGACTAGCGTGGACACCGGGGAGCTGTTTTTT. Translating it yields CASSLTTSVDTGELFF.

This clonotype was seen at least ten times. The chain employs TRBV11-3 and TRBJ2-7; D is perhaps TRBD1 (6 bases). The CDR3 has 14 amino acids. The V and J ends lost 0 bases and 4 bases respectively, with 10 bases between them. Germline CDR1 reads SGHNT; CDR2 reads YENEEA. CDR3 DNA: TGTGCCAGCAGCTTAGAGGCAGGGGTGTACGAGCAGTACTTC. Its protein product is CASSLEAGVYEQYF.

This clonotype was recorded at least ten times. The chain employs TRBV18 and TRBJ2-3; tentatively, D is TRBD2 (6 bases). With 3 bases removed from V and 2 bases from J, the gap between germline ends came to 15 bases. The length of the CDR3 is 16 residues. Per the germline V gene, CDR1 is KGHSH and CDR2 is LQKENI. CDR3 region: CASSPMRADYTDTQYF. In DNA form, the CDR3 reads TGTGCCAGCTCACCGATGAGGGCGGACTACACAGATACGCAGTATTTT.

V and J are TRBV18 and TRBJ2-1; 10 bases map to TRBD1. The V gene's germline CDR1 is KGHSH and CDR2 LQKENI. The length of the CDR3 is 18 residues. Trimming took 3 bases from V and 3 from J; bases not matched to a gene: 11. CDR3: CASSPKGQGNLVYNEQFF. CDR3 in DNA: TGTGCCAGCTCACCGAAGGGACAGGGGAATCTAGTCTACAATGAGCAGTTCTTC.

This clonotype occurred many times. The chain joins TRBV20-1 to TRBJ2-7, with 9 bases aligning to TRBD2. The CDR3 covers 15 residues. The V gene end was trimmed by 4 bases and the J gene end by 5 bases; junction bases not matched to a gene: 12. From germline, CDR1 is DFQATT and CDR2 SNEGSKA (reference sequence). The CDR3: CSATTGERGVNEQYF. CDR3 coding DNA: TGCAGTGCTACCACCGGTGAGCGGGGGGTAAACGAGCAGTACTTC.

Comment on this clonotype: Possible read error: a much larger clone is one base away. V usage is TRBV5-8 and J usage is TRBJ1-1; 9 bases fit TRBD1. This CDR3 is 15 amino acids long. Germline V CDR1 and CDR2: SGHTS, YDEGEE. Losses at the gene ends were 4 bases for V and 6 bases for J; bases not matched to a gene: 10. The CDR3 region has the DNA TGTGCCAGCAGCGTCCGGGACAGGGCTAACGCTGAAGCTTTCTTT. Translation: CASSVRDRANAEAFF.

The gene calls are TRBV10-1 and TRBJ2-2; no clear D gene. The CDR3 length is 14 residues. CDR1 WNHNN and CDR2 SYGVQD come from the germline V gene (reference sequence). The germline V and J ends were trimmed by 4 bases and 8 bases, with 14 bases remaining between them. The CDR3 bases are TGCGCCAGCAGTGCCGACAAGGCCCTAGGGGAGCTGTTTTTT. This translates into CASSADKALGELFF.

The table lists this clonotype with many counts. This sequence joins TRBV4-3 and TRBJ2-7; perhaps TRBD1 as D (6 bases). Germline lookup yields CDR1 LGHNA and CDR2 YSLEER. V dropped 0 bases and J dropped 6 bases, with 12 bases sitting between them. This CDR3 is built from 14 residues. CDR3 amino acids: CASSQDPGQGEQYF. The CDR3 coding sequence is TGCGCCAGCAGCCAAGATCCGGGACAAGGCGAGCAGTACTTC.

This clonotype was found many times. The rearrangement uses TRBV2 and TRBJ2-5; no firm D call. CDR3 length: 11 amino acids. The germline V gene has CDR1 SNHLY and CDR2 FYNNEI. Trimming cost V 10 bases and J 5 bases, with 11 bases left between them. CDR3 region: CAIRLQETQYF. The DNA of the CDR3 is TGTGCCATCCGTTTACAGGAGACCCAGTACTTC.

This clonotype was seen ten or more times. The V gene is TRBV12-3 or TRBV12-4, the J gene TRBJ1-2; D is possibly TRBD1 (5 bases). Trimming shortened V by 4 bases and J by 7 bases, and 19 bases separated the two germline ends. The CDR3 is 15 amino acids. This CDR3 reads CASSSLDSPTGGYTF. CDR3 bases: TGTGCCAGCAGTTCCCTAGACAGCCCCACGGGTGGCTACACCTTC.

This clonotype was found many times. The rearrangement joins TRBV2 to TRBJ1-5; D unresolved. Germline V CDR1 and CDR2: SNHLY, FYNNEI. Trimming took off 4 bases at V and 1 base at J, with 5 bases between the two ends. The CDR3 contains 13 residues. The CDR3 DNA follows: TGTGCCAGCAGTGTGACCAGCAATCAGCCCCAGCATTTT. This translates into CASSVTSNQPQHF.

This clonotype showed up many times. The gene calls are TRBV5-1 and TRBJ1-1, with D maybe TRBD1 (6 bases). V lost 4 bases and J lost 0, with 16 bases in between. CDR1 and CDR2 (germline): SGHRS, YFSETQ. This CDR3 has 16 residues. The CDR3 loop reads CASSPEGGVMNTEAFF. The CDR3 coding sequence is TGCGCCAGCAGCCCAGAGGGGGGGGTCATGAACACTGAAGCTTTCTTT.

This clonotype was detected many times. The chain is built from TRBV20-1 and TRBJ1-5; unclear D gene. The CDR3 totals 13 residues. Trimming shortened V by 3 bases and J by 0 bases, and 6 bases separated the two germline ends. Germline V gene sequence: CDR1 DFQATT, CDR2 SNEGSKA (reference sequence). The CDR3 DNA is TGCAGTGCTAGTACAAGTAGCAATCAGCCCCAGCATTTT. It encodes CSASTSSNQPQHF.

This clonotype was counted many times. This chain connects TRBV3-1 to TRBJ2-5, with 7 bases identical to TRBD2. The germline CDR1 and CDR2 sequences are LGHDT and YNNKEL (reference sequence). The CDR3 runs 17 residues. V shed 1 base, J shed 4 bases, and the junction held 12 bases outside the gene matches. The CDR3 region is CASSQGLAIGARETQYF. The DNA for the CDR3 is TGTGCCAGCAGCCAAGGACTAGCAATAGGAGCTCGAGAGACCCAGTACTTC.

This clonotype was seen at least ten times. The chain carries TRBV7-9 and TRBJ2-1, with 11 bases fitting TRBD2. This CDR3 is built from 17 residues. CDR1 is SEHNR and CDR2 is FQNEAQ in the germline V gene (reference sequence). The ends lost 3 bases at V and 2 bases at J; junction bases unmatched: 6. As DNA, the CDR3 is TGTGCCAGCAGCTTTGATCTAGCGGGGGGTGCCTACAATGAGCAGTTCTTC. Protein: CASSFDLAGGAYNEQFF.

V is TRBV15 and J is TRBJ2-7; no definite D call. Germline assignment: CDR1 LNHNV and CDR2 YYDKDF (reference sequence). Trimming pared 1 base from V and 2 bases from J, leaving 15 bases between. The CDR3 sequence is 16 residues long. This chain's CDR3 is CATSRVKQIGTYEQYF. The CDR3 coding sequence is TGTGCCACCAGCAGAGTAAAGCAGATTGGAACCTACGAGCAGTACTTC.

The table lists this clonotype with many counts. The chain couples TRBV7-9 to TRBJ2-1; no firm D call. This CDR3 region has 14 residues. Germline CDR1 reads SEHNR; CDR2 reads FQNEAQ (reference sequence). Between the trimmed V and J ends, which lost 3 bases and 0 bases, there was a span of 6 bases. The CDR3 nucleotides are TGTGCCAGCAGCTTTGAGGACTCCTACAATGAGCAGTTCTTC. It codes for CASSFEDSYNEQFF.

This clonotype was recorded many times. The CDR3 sequence is CASSQGDRGPEQYF. The CDR3, as DNA: TGCGCCAGCAGCCAAGGGGACAGGGGGCCCGAGCAGTACTTC. This sequence joins TRBV4-1 and TRBJ2-7; TRBD1 aligns across 12 bases. The CDR3 length is 14 residues. CDR1 and CDR2 from the germline V gene are MGHRA and YSYEKL. With 1 base clipped from V and 6 bases from J, the junction kept 1 base outside the gene matches.

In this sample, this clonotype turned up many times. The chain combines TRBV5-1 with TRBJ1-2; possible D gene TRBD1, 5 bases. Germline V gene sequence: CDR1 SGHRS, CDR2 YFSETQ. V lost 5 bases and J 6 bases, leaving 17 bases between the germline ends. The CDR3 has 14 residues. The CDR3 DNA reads TGCGCCAGCAGTCGCCAGGGAAATGTGGATGGCTACACCTTC. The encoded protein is CASSRQGNVDGYTF.

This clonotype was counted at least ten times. CDR3 nucleotide sequence: TGTGCCAGCAGCTTAATTCGGACGCAAAAGGGCGAGCAGTACTTC. Its protein product is CASSLIRTQKGEQYF. The chain combines TRBV7-8 with TRBJ2-7, with D uncertain. V shed 2 bases and J shed 6 bases, with 17 bases lying between them. CDR3 length: 15 amino acids. Germline V gene sequence: CDR1 SGHVS, CDR2 FQNEAQ. Supplemented by reference TRBV7-8 and TRBJ2-7, the full variable domain reads GAGVSQSPRYKVAKRGQDVALRCDPISGHVSLFWYQQALGQGPEFLTYFQNEAQLDKSGLPSDRFFAERPEGSVSTLKIQRTQQEDSAVYLCASSLIRTQKGEQYFGPGTRLTVT.

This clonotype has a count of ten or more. The CDR3 region is CASSQDHGSYEQYF. The CDR3 DNA sequence: TGTGCCAGCAGCCAAGATCACGGATCCTACGAGCAGTACTTC. The chain employs TRBV3-1 and TRBJ2-7; D is unresolved. CDR3 size: 14 residues. Trimming removed 0 bases from V and 1 base from J, with 7 bases in between. Per the germline V gene, CDR1 is LGHDT and CDR2 is YNNKEL (reference sequence).

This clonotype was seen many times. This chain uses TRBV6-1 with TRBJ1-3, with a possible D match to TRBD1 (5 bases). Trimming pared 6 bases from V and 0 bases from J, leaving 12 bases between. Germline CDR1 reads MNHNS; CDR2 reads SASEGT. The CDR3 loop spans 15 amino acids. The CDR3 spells CASRRDGLSGNTIYF. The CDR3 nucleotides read TGTGCCAGCAGGCGGGACGGGCTCTCTGGAAACACCATATATTTT.

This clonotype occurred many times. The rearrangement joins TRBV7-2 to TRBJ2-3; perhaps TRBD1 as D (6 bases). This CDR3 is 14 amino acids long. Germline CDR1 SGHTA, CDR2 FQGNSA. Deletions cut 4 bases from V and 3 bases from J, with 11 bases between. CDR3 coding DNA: TGTGCCAGCAGCTGGGGGCGAATGACAGATACGCAGTATTTT. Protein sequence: CASSWGRMTDTQYF.

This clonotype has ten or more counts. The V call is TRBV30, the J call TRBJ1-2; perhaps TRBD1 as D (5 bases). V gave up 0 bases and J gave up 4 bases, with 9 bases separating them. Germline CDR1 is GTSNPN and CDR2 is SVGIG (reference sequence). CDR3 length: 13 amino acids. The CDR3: CAWSVQGTYGYTF. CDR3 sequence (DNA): TGTGCCTGGAGTGTCCAGGGTACCTATGGCTACACCTTC.

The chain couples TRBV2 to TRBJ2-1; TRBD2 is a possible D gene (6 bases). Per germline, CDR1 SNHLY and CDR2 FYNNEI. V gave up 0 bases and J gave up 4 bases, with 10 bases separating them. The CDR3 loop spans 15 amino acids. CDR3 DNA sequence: TGTGCCAGCAGTGAAGCGGGGGGACCTTACAATGAGCAGTTCTTC. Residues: CASSEAGGPYNEQFF.

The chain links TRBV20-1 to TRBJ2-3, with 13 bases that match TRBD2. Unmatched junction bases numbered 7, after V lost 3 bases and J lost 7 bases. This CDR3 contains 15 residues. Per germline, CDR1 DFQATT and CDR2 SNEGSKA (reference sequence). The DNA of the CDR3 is TGCAGTGCTAGGGGACTAGCGGGATTCTTATATACGCAGTATTTT. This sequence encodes CSARGLAGFLYTQYF.

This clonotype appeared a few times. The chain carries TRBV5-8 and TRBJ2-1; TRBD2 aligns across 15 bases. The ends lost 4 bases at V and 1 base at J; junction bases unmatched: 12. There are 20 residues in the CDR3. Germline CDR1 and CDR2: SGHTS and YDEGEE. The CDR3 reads CASSTKSGTSGRRSYNEQFF. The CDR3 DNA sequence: TGTGCCAGCAGCACCAAGTCCGGGACTAGCGGGAGGCGGTCCTACAATGAGCAGTTCTTC.

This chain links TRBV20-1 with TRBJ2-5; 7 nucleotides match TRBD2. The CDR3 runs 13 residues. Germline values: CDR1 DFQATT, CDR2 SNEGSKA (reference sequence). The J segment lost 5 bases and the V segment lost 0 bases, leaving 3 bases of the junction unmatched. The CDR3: CSAREAGWETQYF. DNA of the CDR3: TGCAGTGCTAGAGAAGCGGGATGGGAGACCCAGTACTTC.